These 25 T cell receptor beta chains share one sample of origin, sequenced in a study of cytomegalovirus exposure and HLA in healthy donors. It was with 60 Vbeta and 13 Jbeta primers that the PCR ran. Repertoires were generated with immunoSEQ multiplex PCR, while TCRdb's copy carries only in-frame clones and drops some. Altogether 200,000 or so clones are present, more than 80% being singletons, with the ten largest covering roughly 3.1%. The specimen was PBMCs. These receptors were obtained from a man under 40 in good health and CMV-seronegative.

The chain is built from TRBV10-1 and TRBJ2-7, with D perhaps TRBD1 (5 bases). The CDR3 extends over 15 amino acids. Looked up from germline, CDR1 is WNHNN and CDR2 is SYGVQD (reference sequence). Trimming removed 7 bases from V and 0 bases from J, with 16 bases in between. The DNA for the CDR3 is TGCGCCAGCAAATTTTTAGACAGACGCTCCTACGAGCAGTACTTC. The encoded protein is CASKFLDRRSYEQYF.

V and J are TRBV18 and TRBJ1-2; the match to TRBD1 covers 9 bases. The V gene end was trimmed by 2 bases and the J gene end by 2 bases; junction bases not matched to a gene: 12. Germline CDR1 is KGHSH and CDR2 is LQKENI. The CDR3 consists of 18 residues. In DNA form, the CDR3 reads TGTGCCAGCTCACCAGTCGGGACAGGGCTTCTGGGGAACTATGGCTACACCTTC. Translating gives CASSPVGTGLLGNYGYTF.

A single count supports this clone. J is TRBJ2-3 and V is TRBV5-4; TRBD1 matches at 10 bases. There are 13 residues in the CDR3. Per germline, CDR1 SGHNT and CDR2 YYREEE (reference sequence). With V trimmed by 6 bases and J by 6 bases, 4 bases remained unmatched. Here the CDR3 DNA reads TGTGCCAGCACCCTGGACAGGGGGGATACGCAGTATTTT. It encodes CASTLDRGDTQYF.

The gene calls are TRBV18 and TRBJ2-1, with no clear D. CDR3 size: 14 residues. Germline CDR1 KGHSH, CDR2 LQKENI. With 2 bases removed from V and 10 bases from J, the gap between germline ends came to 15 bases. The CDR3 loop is CASSPSISEIEQFF. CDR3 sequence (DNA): TGTGCCAGCTCACCATCAATCAGCGAAATCGAGCAGTTCTTC. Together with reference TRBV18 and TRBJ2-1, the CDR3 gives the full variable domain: NAGVMQNPRHLVRRRGQEARLRCSPMKGHSHVYWYRQLPEEGLKFMVYLQKENIIDESGMPKERFSAEFPKEGPSILRIQQVVRGDSAAYFCASSPSISEIEQFFGPGTRLTVL.

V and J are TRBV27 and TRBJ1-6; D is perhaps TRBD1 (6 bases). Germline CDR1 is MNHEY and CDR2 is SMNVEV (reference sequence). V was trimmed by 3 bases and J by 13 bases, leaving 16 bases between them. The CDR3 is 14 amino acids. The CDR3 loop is CASSLGRGGFPLHF. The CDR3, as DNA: TGTGCCAGCAGTTTGGGCAGGGGAGGGTTTCCCCTCCACTTT.

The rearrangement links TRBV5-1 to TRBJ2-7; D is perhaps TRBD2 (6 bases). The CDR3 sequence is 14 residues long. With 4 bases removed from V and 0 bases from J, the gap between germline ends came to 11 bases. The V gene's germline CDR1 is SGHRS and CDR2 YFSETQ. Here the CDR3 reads CASSPRDSSYEQYF. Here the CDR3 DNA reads TGCGCCAGCAGCCCCCGGGACTCCTCCTACGAGCAGTACTTC.

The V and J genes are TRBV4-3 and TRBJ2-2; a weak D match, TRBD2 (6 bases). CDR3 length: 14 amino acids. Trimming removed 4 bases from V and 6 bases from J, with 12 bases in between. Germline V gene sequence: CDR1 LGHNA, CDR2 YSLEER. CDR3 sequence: CASSPLGGSGELFF. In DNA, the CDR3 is TGCGCCAGCAGCCCCCTTGGGGGGTCCGGGGAGCTGTTTTTT.

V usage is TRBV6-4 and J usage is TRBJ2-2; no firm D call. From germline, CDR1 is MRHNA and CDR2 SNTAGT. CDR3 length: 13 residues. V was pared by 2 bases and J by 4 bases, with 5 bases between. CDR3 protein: CASSDGPTGELFF. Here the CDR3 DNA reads TGTGCCAGCAGTGACGGGCCCACCGGGGAGCTGTTTTTT.

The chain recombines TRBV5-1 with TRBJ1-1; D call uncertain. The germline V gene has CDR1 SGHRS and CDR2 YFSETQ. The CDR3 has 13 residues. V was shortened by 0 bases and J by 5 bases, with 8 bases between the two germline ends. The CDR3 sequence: CASSLGRETEAFF. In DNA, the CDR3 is TGCGCCAGCAGCTTGGGAAGGGAGACTGAAGCTTTCTTT.

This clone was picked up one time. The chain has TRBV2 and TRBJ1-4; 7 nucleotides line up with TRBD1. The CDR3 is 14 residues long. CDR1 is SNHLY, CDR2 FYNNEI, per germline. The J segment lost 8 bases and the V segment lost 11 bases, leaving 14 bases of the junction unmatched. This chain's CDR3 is CAGTSRQGEEKLFF. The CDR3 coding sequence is TGTGCCGGGACTTCGAGACAGGGCGAGGAAAAACTGTTTTTT.

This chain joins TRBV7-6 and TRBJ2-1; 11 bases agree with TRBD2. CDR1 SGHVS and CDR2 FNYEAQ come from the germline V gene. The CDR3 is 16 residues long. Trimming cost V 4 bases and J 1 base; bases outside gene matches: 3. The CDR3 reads CASSWGLAASYNEQFF. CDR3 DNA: TGTGCCAGCAGCTGGGGACTAGCGGCTTCCTACAATGAGCAGTTCTTC.

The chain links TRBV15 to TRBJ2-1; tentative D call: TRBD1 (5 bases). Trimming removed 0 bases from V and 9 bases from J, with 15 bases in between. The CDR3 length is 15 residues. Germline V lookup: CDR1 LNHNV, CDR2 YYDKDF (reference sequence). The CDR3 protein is CATSRDGQGLGEQFF. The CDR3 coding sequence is TGTGCCACCAGCAGAGATGGGCAGGGATTGGGTGAGCAGTTCTTC.

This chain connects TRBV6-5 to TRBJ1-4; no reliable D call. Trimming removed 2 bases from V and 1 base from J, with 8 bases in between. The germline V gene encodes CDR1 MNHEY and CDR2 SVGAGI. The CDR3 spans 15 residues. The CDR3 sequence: CASSYEGRTNEKLFF. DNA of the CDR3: TGTGCCAGCAGTTACGAGGGAAGAACTAATGAAAAACTGTTTTTT.

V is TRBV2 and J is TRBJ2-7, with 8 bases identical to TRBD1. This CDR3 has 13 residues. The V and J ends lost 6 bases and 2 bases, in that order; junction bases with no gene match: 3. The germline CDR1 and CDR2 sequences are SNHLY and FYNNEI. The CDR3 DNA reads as TGTGCCAGCAGGAGACAGGGGACCTACGAGCAGTACTTC. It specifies CASRRQGTYEQYF. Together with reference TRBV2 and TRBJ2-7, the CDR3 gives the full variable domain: EPEVTQTPSHQVTQMGQEVILRCVPISNHLYFYWYRQILGQKVEFLVSFYNNEISEKSEIFDDQFSVERPDGSNFTLKIRSTKLEDSAMYFCASRRQGTYEQYFGPGTRLTVT.

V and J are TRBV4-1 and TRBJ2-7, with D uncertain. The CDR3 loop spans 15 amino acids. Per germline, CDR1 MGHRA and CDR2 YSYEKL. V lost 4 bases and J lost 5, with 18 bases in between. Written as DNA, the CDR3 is TGCGCCAGCAGCCCACAACCGGGTCTTACGCACGAGCAGTACTTC. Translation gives CASSPQPGLTHEQYF.

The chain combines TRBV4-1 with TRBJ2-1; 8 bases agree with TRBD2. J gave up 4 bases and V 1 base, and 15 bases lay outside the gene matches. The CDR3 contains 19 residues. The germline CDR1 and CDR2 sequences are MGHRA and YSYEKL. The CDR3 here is CASSQGLGWRGAYYNEQFF. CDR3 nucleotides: TGCGCCAGCAGCCAAGGTCTCGGTTGGCGGGGGGCGTATTACAATGAGCAGTTCTTC.

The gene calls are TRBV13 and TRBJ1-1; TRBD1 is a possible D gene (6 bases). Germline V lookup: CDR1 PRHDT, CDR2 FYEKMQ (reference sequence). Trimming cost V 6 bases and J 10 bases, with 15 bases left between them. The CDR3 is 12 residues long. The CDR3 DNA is TGTGCCAGCAGACGTACAGGGCTCGCAGCTTTCTTT. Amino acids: CASRRTGLAAFF.

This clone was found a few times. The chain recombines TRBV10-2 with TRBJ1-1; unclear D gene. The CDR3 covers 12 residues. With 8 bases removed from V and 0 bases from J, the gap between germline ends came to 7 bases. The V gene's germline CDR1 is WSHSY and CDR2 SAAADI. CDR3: CASGRMNTEAFF. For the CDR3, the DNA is TGCGCCAGCGGGCGAATGAACACTGAAGCTTTCTTT.

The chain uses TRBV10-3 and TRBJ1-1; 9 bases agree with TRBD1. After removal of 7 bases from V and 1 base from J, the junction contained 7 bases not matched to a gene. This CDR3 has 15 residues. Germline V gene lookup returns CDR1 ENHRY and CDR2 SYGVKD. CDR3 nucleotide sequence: TGTGCCATCACTGACAGGGGGAACCCGAACACTGAAGCTTTCTTT. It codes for CAITDRGNPNTEAFF.

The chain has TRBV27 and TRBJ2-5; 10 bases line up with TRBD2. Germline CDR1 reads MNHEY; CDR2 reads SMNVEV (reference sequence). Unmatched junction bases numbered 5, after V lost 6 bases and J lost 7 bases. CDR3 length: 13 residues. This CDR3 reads CASRTSGQGTQYF. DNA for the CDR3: TGTGCCAGCAGGACTAGCGGGCAGGGGACCCAGTACTTC.

CDR3 residues: CASSLPNTGELFF. In nucleotides, the CDR3 is TGTGCCAGCAGCTTACCTAACACCGGGGAGCTGTTTTTT. The chain uses TRBV7-2 and TRBJ2-2, with D hard to call. The CDR3 covers 13 residues. Germline CDR1 SGHTA, CDR2 FQGNSA. With 2 bases removed from V and 2 bases from J, the gap between germline ends came to 3 bases.

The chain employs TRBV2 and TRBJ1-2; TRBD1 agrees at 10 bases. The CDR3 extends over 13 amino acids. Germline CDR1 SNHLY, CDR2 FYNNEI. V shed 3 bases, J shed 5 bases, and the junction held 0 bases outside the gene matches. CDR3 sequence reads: CASSEDRGYGYTF. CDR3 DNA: TGTGCCAGCAGTGAGGACAGGGGGTATGGCTACACCTTC.

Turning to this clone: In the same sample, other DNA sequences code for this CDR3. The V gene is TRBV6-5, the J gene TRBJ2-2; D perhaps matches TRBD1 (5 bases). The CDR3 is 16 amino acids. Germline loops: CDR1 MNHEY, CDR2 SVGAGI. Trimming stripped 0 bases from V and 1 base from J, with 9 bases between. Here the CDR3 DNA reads TGTGCCAGCAGTTACTCGCAGGGCTGGAACACCGGGGAGCTGTTTTTT. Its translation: CASSYSQGWNTGELFF.

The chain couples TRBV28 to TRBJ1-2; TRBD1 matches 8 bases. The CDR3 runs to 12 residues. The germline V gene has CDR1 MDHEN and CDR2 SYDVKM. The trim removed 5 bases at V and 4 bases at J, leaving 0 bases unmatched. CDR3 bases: TGTGCCAGCAGTGGACAGGGCTATGGCTACACCTTC. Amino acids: CASSGQGYGYTF.

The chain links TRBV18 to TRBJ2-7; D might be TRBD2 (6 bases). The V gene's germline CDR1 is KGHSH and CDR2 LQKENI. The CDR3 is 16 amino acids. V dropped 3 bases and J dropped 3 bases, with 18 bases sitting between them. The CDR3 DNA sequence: TGTGCCAGCTCACCTCTTGGGGGACTCGGGCTCTACGAGCAGTACTTC. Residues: CASSPLGGLGLYEQYF.